These 20 T cell receptor beta chains were all obtained from the same sample, sequenced in a study of blood T cell repertoires in COVID-19. Repertoires were generated with immunoSEQ multiplex PCR, while TCRdb's copy carries only in-frame clones and drops some. The sample yields a few hundred thousand clones, 86% seen once. Specimen: peripheral blood. The receptor source for this set is a woman aged 50 to 60 with acute or convalescent COVID-19.

The chain recombines TRBV10-3 with TRBJ2-7; 12 positions agree with TRBD1. CDR1 is ENHRY, CDR2 SYGVKD, per germline. Trimming took 5 bases from V and 5 from J; bases not matched to a gene: 13. This CDR3 has 17 residues. Here the CDR3 reads CAISFSEPGQGAHEQYF. For the CDR3, the DNA is TGTGCCATCAGTTTTTCGGAACCGGGACAGGGGGCCCACGAGCAGTACTTC.

The CDR3, as DNA: TGTGCCAGCGACGGAACAGGGAATGGCGATCAGCCCCAGCATTTT. Residues: CASDGTGNGDQPQHF. The gene calls are TRBV6-5 and TRBJ1-5; D possibly corresponds to TRBD1 (6 bases). V was clipped by 8 bases and J by 5 bases, with 19 bases between them. The CDR3 totals 15 residues. Germline-derived CDR1 and CDR2 are MNHEY and SVGAGI.

The sample holds a few counts of this clone. The rearrangement links TRBV18 to TRBJ1-3; unclear D gene. The CDR3 is 16 residues long. CDR1 is KGHSH, CDR2 LQKENI, per germline. Between the trimmed V and J ends, which lost 3 bases and 0 bases, there was a span of 12 bases. The CDR3 bases are TGTGCCAGCTCACCGGGAGGAGGGCCCTCTGGAAACACCATATATTTT. Translation gives CASSPGGGPSGNTIYF.

This sequence joins TRBV9 and TRBJ1-2; 9 bases are a match to TRBD1. CDR1 is SGDLS and CDR2 is YYNGEE in the germline V gene. CDR3 length: 14 amino acids. The ends lost 0 bases at V and 7 bases at J; junction bases unmatched: 4. This CDR3 reads CASSVADRGIGYTF. CDR3 nucleotides: TGTGCCAGCAGCGTAGCCGACAGGGGGATTGGCTACACCTTC.

This rearrangement joins TRBV30 to TRBJ2-7; 8 nucleotides agree with TRBD1. Germline CDR1 is GTSNPN and CDR2 is SVGIG (reference sequence). CDR3 size: 14 residues. V was clipped by 6 bases and J by 2 bases; unmatched bases: 9. The CDR3 DNA reads TGTGCCTGCCGATTGGCAGGGGGCCCCTACGAGCAGTACTTC. This sequence encodes CACRLAGGPYEQYF.

The chain uses TRBV5-1 and TRBJ2-1; maybe TRBD1 (8 bases). This CDR3 has 16 amino acids. V lost 4 bases and J 4 bases, leaving 18 bases between the germline ends. The germline V gene encodes CDR1 SGHRS and CDR2 YFSETQ. The CDR3 DNA reads as TGCGCCAGCAGCCAGGGGGGGACAGGAGGATACAATGAGCAGTTCTTC. Translating gives CASSQGGTGGYNEQFF.

The CDR3 DNA follows: TGCGCCAGCAGGAGGACAGGGAACACTGAAGCTTTCTTT. Amino acid sequence: CASRRTGNTEAFF. The chain employs TRBV10-2 and TRBJ1-1; 7 positions match TRBD1. Looked up from germline, CDR1 is WSHSY and CDR2 is SAAADI. J gave up 1 base and V 6 bases, and 2 bases lay outside the gene matches. The CDR3 covers 13 residues.

The chain has TRBV6-5 and TRBJ2-3; no firm D call. The CDR3 is 14 amino acids. Germline CDR1 MNHEY, CDR2 SVGAGI. Between the trimmed V and J ends, which lost 7 bases and 1 base, there was a span of 12 bases. CDR3 DNA sequence: TGTGCCAGCACTCGGGTAATCGGCACAGATACGCAGTATTTT. Translated: CASTRVIGTDTQYF.

This clone is a singleton in its sample. This sample also contains other DNA sequences that code for the same CDR3. The CDR3 DNA reads as TGTGCCAGCAGTGACAGTTACAATGAGCAGTTCTTC. This sequence encodes CASSDSYNEQFF. The chain carries TRBV6-1 and TRBJ2-1; no clear D. CDR1 MNHNS and CDR2 SASEGT come from the germline V gene. There are 12 residues in the CDR3. V lost 3 bases to trimming and J lost 4 bases, with 4 bases between them.

The V and J genes are TRBV7-2 and TRBJ2-7; a weak D match, TRBD1 (6 bases). Germline CDR1 is SGHTA and CDR2 is FQGNSA. CDR3 size: 14 residues. The germline V and J ends were trimmed by 1 base and 3 bases, with 10 bases remaining between them. The CDR3 DNA follows: TGTGCCAGCAGCTTAGGACAGGCCTACTACGAGCAGTACTTC. Translated: CASSLGQAYYEQYF. The full variable domain, in which reference TRBV7-2 and TRBJ2-7 provide the parts outside the CDR3, is GAGVSQSPSNKVTEKGKDVELRCDPISGHTALYWYRQSLGQGLEFLIYFQGNSAPDKSGLPSDRFSAERTGGSVSTLTIQRTQQEDSAVYLCASSLGQAYYEQYFGPGTRLTVT.

The chain is built from TRBV7-2 and TRBJ2-3; D is perhaps TRBD1 (6 bases). Deletions cut 5 bases from V and 1 base from J, with 13 bases between. CDR3 length equals 15 residues. In germline, CDR1 is SGHTA, CDR2 FQGNSA. In DNA form, the CDR3 reads TGTGCCAGCAGCCCCGTAGAGGGGGGCACAGATACGCAGTATTTT. The encoded protein is CASSPVEGGTDTQYF.

The rearrangement links TRBV6-2 or TRBV6-3 to TRBJ1-4; D uncertain. V was shortened by 2 bases and J by 0 bases, with 7 bases between the two germline ends. The CDR3 is 15 amino acids. Germline CDR1 is MNHEY and CDR2 is SVGEGT. In nucleotides, the CDR3 is TGTGCCAGCAGTTACGGACTGACAACTAATGAAAAACTGTTTTTT. This sequence encodes CASSYGLTTNEKLFF.

CDR3 coding DNA: TGTGCCAGCAGTTTTCTACGCGGGGATAGGTTCTTC. Its translation: CASSFLRGDRFF. The chain is built from TRBV12-3 or TRBV12-4 and TRBJ2-1, with a tentative D call TRBD2 (6 bases). The CDR3 has 12 residues. V gave up 3 bases and J gave up 15 bases, with 15 bases separating them.

This chain joins TRBV9 and TRBJ1-2; D is undetermined. CDR3 length: 14 residues. Germline V gene data show CDR1 as SGDLS and CDR2 as YYNGEE. V lost 0 bases, J lost 6 bases, and 12 bases lay in between. The CDR3 DNA sequence: TGTGCCAGCAGCGTAGAGATAAGCGCGGATGGCTACACCTTC. Protein product: CASSVEISADGYTF.

Concerning this clone: The sample carries other DNA sequences with the same CDR3. The chain uses TRBV18 and TRBJ2-1; TRBD2 might be the D (6 bases). This CDR3 contains 14 residues. CDR1 KGHSH and CDR2 LQKENI come from the germline V gene. V was clipped by 0 bases and J by 7 bases, with 10 bases between them. Here the CDR3 DNA reads TGTGCCAGCTCACCACCGCGGGACTCTAATGAGCAGTTCTTC. Residues: CASSPPRDSNEQFF.

This clone was found once. Germline is not matched at one junction end, which may reflect a read error. The CDR3, as DNA: TGTGCCAGCAGCTCGAGTGGAGACACCATATATTTT. It codes for CASSSSGDTIYF. This chain uses TRBV5-5 with TRBJ1-3; unclear D gene. Germline V gene data show CDR1 as SGHKS and CDR2 as YYEKEE (reference sequence). The CDR3 runs 12 residues.

The chain recombines TRBV6-1 with TRBJ2-1; the D gene is possibly TRBD2 (6 bases). CDR1 is MNHNS and CDR2 is SASEGT in the germline V gene. V lost 1 base and J lost 8, with 6 bases in between. This CDR3 comprises 12 residues. The CDR3 loop is CASSEGGDEQFF. CDR3 bases: TGTGCCAGCAGTGAAGGGGGGGATGAGCAGTTCTTC.

The CDR3 DNA follows: TGTGCCAGTAGTCTCCCAAATCGAGGGGCGGGGACCGGGGAGCTGTTTTTT. Translated, it gives CASSLPNRGAGTGELFF. The J gene is TRBJ2-2, the V gene TRBV19, with D perhaps TRBD2 (6 bases). V lost 5 bases and J 5 bases, leaving 21 bases between the germline ends. This CDR3 contains 17 residues. Germline V gene sequence: CDR1 LNHDA, CDR2 SQIVND (reference sequence). Supplemented by reference TRBV19 and TRBJ2-2, the full variable domain reads DGGITQSPKYLFRKEGQNVTLSCEQNLNHDAMYWYRQDPGQGLRLIYYSQIVNDFQKGDIAEGYSVSREKKESFPLTVTSAQKNPTAFYLCASSLPNRGAGTGELFFGEGSRLTVL.

The chain joins TRBV27 to TRBJ2-5; 12 nucleotides line up with TRBD2. Trimming at V came to 6 bases and at J to 0 bases, leaving 5 bases not matched to a gene. The CDR3 spans 16 residues. Germline V gives CDR1 MNHEY, CDR2 SMNVEV (reference sequence). The CDR3 protein is CASRPLAGGYQETQYF. DNA for the CDR3: TGTGCCAGCAGGCCTCTAGCGGGGGGGTACCAAGAGACCCAGTACTTC.

V usage is TRBV24-1 and J usage is TRBJ2-1, with D possibly being TRBD1 (5 bases). The CDR3 spans 18 residues. V lost 6 bases, J lost 0 bases, and 20 bases lay in between. Germline values: CDR1 KGHDR, CDR2 SFDVKD. CDR3 sequence: CATSPPVWGGSSYNEQFF. The DNA of the CDR3 is TGTGCCACCAGTCCCCCCGTATGGGGCGGCAGCTCCTACAATGAGCAGTTCTTC.